The clone carrying this TCR beta chain was detected a few times. Here immunoSEQ multiplex PCR was the method, and the copy in TCRdb shows in-frame clones only, minus some. The sample has roughly 260,000 clones; about four fifths are singletons. This record belongs to a study of blood T cell repertoires in COVID-19. In the study overall: Collection of acute and convalescent COVID-19 samples took place in the United States, Italy and Spain.

The cohort comprised adults aged about 18 to 90 years residing in about 25 US areas. Researchers sorted participants into cohorts using their self-reported clinical history. Participants in the exposed group had met a COVID-19 case in the 2 weeks before joining the study. The trim removed 9 bases at V and 3 bases at J, leaving 18 bases unmatched. The germline V gene encodes CDR1 MDHEN and CDR2 SYDVKM. The CDR3 extends over 18 amino acids. The chain is built from TRBV28 and TRBJ1-1; 11 bases align to TRBD1. Specimen: PBMCs or T cells enriched from blood (not recorded which). The clonotype was recovered from a woman aged 40 to 49 who had been exposed to COVID-19. CDR3 DNA sequence: TGTGCCAGTCGGACCCCGGGACAGGGGGTTAGTGAGGACACTGAAGCTTTCTTT. Encoded protein: CASRTPGQGVSEDTEAFF.